What follows are 6 T cell receptor beta chains derived from one specimen sequenced in a study of shared clonotypes between healthy human individuals. TCRdb's table, derived via immunoSEQ multiplex PCR, lists solely in-frame clones and lacks some. The data hold just over 2,000,000 clones, with roughly 94% observed a single time. The sequencing input was naive CD4+ T cells sorted from blood. Noted subset: CD45RA+ positively selected. The receptors derive from a man between 18 and 29 years old in good health.

The chain uses TRBV2 and TRBJ2-7; maybe TRBD1 (6 bases). The CDR3 spans 12 residues. Germline V lookup: CDR1 SNHLY, CDR2 FYNNEI. V was shortened by 6 bases and J by 12 bases, with 18 bases between the two germline ends. The CDR3 nucleotides read TGTGCCAGCAGGGCTACAGGGAGCCGACGGTACTTC. It translates to CASRATGSRRYF.

V usage is TRBV19 and J usage is TRBJ1-1; 7 nucleotides line up with TRBD1. Germline assignment: CDR1 LNHDA and CDR2 SQIVND (reference sequence). The CDR3 runs to 14 residues. V lost 3 bases to trimming and J lost 1 base; unmatched junction nucleotides: 2. CDR3: CASSMDRWNTEAFF. The CDR3 bases are TGTGCCAGTAGTATGGACAGGTGGAACACTGAAGCTTTCTTT.

This clone has a single count. The same CDR3 arises from other DNA sequences in this sample as well. The chain employs TRBV6-1 and TRBJ2-5, with 8 nucleotides matching TRBD1. This CDR3 is 14 amino acids long. The germline V gene has CDR1 MNHNS and CDR2 SASEGT. Trimming cost V 2 bases and J 5 bases; bases outside gene matches: 4. CDR3 region: CASSESRGRETQYF. DNA for the CDR3: TGTGCCAGCAGTGAATCCAGGGGGCGGGAGACCCAGTACTTC.

The CDR3 here is CASSSSWLASSTDTQYF. CDR3 nucleotide sequence: TGCGCCAGCAGCTCCTCCTGGCTAGCGAGTAGCACAGATACGCAGTATTTT. The chain carries TRBV5-1 and TRBJ2-3, with a weak D call TRBD2 (6 bases). Germline assignment: CDR1 SGHRS and CDR2 YFSETQ. Between the trimmed V and J ends, which lost 3 bases and 0 bases, there was a span of 17 bases. CDR3 length equals 17 residues. The variable domain in full, completed from reference TRBV5-1 and TRBJ2-3, reads KAGVTQTPRYLIKTRGQQVTLSCSPISGHRSVSWYQQTPGQGLQFLFEYFSETQRNKGNFPGRFSGRQFSNSRSEMNVSTLELGDSALYLCASSSSWLASSTDTQYFGPGTRLTVL.

This rearrangement joins TRBV7-9 to TRBJ1-2; D is ambiguous. The V gene lost 3 bases and the J gene lost 10 bases, with 12 bases spanning the gap. Germline CDR1 and CDR2: SEHNR and FQNEAQ (reference sequence). This CDR3 region has 12 residues. CDR3 loop: CASSFTRETYTF. CDR3 sequence (DNA): TGTGCCAGCAGCTTCACCCGCGAGACCTACACCTTC.

The J gene is TRBJ1-2, the V gene TRBV6-1, with 9 bases identical to TRBD1. Germline CDR1 is MNHNS and CDR2 is SASEGT. The junction had 5 bases not matched to a gene; V was cut back by 7 bases and J by 8 bases. The CDR3 is 12 residues long. CDR3 nucleotides: TGTGCCAGCACTTGGACAGGGGCAGGCTACACCTTC. It is translated as CASTWTGAGYTF.